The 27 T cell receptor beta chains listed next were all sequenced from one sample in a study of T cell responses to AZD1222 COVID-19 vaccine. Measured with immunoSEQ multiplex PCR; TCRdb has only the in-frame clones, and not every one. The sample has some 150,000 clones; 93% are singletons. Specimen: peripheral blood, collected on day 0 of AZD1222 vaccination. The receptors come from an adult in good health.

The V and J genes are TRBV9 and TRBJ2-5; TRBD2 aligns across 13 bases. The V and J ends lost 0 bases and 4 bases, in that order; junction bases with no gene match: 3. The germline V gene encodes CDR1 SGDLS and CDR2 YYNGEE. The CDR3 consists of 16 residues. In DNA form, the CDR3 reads TGTGCCAGCAGCGTAGCCGGGACTAGCGGGATAGAGACCCAGTACTTC. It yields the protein CASSVAGTSGIETQYF.

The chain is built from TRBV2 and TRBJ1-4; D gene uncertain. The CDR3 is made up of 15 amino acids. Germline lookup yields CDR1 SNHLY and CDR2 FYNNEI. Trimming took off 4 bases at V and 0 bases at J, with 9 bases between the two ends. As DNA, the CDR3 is TGTGCCAGCAGTGGAGCTTCTGCAACTAATGAAAAACTGTTTTTT. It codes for CASSGASATNEKLFF.

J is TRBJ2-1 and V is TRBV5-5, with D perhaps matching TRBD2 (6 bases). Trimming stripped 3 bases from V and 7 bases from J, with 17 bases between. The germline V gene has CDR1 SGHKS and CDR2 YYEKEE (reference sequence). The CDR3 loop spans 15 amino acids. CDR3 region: CASSWGDSLWNEQFF. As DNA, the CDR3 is TGTGCCAGCAGCTGGGGGGACTCCCTTTGGAATGAGCAGTTCTTC.

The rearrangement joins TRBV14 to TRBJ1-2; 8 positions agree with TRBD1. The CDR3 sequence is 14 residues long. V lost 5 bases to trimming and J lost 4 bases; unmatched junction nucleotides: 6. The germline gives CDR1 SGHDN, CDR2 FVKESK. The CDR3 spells CASSSGGAGYGYTF. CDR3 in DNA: TGTGCCAGCAGCTCAGGGGGCGCAGGCTATGGCTACACCTTC.

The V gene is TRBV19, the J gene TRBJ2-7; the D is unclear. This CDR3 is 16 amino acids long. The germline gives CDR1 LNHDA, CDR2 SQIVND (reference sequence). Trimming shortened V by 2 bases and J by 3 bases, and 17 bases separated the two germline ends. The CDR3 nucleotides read TGTGCCAGTAGTATAAGGGTCACTTCCAACTTCTACGAGCAGTACTTC. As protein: CASSIRVTSNFYEQYF.

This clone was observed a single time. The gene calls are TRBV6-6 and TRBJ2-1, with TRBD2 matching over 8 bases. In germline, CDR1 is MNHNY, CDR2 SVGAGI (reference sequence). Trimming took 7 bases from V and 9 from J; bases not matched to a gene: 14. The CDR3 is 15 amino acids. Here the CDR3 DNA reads TGTGCCAGCACCCCCTCGCGGGAGGTTGCGGGTGAGCAGTTCTTC. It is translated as CASTPSREVAGEQFF.

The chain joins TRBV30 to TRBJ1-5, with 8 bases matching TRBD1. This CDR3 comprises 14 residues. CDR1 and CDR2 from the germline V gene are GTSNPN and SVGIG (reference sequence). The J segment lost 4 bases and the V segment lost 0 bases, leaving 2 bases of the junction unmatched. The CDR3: CAWSVGTGNQPQHF. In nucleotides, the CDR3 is TGTGCCTGGAGTGTTGGGACAGGTAATCAGCCCCAGCATTTT.

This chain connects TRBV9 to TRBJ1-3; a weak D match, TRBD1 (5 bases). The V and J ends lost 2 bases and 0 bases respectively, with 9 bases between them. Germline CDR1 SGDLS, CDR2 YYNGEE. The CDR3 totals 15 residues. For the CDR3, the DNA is TGTGCCAGCAGCGTGGGGGGGTTCTCTGGAAACACCATATATTTT. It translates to CASSVGGFSGNTIYF. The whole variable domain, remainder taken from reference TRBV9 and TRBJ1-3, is DSGVTQTPKHLITATGQRVTLRCSPRSGDLSVYWYQQSLDQGLQFLIQYYNGEERAKGNILERFSAQQFPDLHSELNLSSLELGDSALYFCASSVGGFSGNTIYFGEGSWLTVV.

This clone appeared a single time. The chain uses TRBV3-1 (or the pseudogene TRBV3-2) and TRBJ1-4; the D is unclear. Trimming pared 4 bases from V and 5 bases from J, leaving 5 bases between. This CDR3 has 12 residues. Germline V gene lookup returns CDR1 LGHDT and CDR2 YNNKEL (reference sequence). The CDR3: CASSRLNEKLFF. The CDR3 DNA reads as TGTGCCAGCAGCCGGTTGAATGAAAAACTGTTTTTT.

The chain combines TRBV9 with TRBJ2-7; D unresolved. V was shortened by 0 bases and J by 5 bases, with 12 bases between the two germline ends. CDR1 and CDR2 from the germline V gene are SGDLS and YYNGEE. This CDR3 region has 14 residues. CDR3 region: CASSVGPGSDEQYF. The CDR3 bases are TGTGCCAGCAGCGTAGGCCCGGGTTCGGACGAGCAGTACTTC.

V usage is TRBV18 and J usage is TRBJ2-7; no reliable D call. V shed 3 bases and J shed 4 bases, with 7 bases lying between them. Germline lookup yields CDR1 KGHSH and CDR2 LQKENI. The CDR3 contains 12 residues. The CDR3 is CASSPTAYEQYF. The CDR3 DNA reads TGTGCCAGCTCACCCACCGCGTACGAGCAGTACTTC.

Here the CDR3 DNA reads TGTGCCAGCAGCCGGGACAGGAGGTACACAGATACGCAGTATTTT. Its protein is CASSRDRRYTDTQYF. The chain carries TRBV6-5 and TRBJ2-3, with 8 positions matching TRBD1. The junction had 7 bases not matched to a gene; V was cut back by 6 bases and J by 2 bases. The CDR3 runs 15 residues. Germline V gives CDR1 MNHEY, CDR2 SVGAGI.

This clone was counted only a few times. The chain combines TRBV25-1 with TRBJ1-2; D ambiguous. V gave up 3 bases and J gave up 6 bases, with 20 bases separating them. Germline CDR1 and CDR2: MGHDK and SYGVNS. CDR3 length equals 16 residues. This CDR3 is CASSDQRRELEDGYTF. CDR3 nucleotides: TGTGCCAGCAGTGATCAGCGAAGGGAATTAGAGGATGGCTACACCTTC.

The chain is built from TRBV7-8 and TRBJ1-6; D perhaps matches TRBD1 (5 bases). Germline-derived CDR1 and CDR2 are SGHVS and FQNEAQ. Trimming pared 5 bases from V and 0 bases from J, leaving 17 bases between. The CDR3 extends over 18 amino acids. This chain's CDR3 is CASSVPTSGSSYNSPLHF. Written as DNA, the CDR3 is TGTGCCAGCAGCGTACCAACATCAGGGAGCTCCTATAATTCACCCCTCCACTTT.

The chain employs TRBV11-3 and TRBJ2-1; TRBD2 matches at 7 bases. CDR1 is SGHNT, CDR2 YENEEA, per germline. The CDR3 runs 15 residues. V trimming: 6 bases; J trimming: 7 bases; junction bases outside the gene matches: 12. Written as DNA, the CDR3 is TGTGCCAGCAGTCCTAGGGGCGGGAGTTCAAATGAGCAGTTCTTC. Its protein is CASSPRGGSSNEQFF.

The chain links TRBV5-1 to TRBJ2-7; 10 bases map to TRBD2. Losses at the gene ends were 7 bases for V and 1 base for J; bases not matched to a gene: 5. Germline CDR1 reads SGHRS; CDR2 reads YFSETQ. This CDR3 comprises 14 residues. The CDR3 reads CASRPTSGSYEQYF. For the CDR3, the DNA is TGCGCCAGCCGCCCGACTAGCGGGTCCTACGAGCAGTACTTC.

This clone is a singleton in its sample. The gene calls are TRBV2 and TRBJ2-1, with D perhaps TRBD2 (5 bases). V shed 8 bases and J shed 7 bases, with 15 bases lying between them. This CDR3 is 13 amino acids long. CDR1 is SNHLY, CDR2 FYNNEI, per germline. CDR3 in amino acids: CASLRGRLNEQFF. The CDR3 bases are TGTGCCAGCCTCAGAGGGCGTCTGAATGAGCAGTTCTTC.

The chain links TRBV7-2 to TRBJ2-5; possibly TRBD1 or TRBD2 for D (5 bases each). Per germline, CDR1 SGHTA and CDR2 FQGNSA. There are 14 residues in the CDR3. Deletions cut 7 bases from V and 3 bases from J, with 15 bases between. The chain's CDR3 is CASTGAGVKETQYF. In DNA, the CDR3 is TGTGCCAGCACCGGGGCAGGTGTAAAAGAGACCCAGTACTTC. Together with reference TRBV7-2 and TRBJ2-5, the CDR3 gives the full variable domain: GAGVSQSPSNKVTEKGKDVELRCDPISGHTALYWYRQSLGQGLEFLIYFQGNSAPDKSGLPSDRFSAERTGGSVSTLTIQRTQQEDSAVYLCASTGAGVKETQYFGPGTRLLVL.

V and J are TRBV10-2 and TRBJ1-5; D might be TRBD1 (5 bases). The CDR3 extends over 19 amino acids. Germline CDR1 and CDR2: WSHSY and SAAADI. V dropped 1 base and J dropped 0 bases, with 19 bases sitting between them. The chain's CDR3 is CASSELGLWEFYSNQPQHF. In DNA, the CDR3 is TGCGCCAGCAGTGAGTTGGGACTTTGGGAATTCTATAGCAATCAGCCCCAGCATTTT.

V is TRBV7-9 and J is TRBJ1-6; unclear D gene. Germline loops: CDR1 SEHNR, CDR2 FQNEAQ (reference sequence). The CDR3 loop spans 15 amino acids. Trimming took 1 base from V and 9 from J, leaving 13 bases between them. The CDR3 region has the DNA TGTGCCAGCAGCTTAGGGTACGGGGAGCGTTCACCCCTCCACTTT. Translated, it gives CASSLGYGERSPLHF.

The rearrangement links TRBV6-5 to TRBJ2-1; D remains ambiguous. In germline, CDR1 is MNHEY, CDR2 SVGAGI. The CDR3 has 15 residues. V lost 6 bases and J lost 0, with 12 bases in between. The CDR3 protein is CASRRSFNSYNEQFF. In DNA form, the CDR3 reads TGTGCCAGCAGAAGATCTTTTAACTCCTACAATGAGCAGTTCTTC.

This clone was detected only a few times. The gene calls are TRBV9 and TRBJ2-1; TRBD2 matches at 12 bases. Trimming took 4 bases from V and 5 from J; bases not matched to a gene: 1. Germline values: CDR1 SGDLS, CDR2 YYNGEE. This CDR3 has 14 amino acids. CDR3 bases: TGTGCCAGCAGCCGGACTAGCGGGAACAATGAGCAGTTCTTC. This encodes CASSRTSGNNEQFF.

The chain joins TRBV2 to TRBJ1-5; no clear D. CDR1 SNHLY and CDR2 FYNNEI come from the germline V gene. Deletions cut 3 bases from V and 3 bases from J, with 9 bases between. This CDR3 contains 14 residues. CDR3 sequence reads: CASSETTSNQPQHF. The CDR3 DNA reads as TGTGCCAGCAGTGAGACTACGTCCAATCAGCCCCAGCATTTT.

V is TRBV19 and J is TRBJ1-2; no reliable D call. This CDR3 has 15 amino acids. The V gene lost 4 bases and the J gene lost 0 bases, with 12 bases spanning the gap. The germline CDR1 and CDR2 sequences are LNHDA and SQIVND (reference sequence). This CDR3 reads CASSSGRLSNYGYTF. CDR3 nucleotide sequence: TGTGCCAGTAGTAGCGGCAGGCTCTCTAACTATGGCTACACCTTC.

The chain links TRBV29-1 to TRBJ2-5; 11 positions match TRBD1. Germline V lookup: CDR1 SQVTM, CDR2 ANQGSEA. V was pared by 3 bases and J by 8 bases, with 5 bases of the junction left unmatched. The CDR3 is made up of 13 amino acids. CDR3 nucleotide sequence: TGCAGCGTTGAGGGACAGGGGGGAAGAACCCAGTACTTC. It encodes CSVEGQGGRTQYF.

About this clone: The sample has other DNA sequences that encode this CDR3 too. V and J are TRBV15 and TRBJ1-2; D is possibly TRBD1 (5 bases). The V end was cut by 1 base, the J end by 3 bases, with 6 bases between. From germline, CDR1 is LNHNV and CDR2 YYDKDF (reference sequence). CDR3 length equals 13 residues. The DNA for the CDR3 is TGTGCCACCAGCAGAGGGGGGGACTATGGCTACACCTTC. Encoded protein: CATSRGGDYGYTF.

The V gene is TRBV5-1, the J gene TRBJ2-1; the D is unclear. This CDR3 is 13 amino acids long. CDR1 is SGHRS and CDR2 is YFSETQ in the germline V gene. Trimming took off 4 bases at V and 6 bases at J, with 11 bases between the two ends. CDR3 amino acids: CASSPSRGNEQFF. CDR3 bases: TGCGCCAGCAGCCCCAGCCGAGGCAATGAGCAGTTCTTC.